This T cell receptor (beta chain) was identified in a study of control samples from healthy donors and cancer patients. Assay used: immunoSEQ multiplex PCR; TCRdb lists only in-frame clones, some missing. Of tens of thousands of clones listed, about 90% are singletons. This TCR was sampled from a woman between 50 and 59 years old in good health. The specimen sequenced was blood.

The CDR3 here is CASSQRQGGEQFF. The CDR3 bases are TGTGCCAGCAGCCAGAGACAGGGTGGAGAGCAGTTCTTC. The rearrangement links TRBV3-1 (or the pseudogene TRBV3-2) to TRBJ2-1; 7 nucleotides line up with TRBD1. After removal of 3 bases from V and 10 bases from J, the junction contained 6 bases not matched to a gene. CDR3 length: 13 residues. Per the germline V gene, CDR1 is LGHDT and CDR2 is YNNKEL (reference sequence).